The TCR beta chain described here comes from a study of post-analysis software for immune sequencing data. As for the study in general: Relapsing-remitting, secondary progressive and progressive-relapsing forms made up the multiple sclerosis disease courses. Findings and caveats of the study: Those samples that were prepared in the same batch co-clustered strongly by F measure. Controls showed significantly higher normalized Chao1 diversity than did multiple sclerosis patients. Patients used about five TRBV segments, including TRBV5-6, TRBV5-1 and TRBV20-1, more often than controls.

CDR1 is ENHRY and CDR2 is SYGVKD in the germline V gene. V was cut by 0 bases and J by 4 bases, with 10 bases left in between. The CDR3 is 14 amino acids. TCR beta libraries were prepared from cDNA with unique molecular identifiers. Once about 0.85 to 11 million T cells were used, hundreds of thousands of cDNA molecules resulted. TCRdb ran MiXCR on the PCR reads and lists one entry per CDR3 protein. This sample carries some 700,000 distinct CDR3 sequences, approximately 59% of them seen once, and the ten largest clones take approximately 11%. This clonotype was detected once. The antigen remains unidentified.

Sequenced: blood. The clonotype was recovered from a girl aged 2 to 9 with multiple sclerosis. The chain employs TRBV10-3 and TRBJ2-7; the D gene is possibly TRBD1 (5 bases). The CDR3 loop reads CAISESPGLYEQYF. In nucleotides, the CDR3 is TGTGCCATCAGTGAGTCGCCAGGGTTATACGAGCAGTACTTC.